The 32 T cell receptor beta chains below all came from one sample that was sequenced in a study of blood T cell repertoires in COVID-19. Profiling relied on immunoSEQ multiplex PCR, and the TCRdb table lists in-frame clones only, not all of them. The table records some 190,000 clones, under 85% of them present only once. Specimen: peripheral blood. The source of these receptors is an elderly man with COVID-19, enrolled during active disease.

This rearrangement joins TRBV6-2 or TRBV6-3 to TRBJ2-6; possible D gene TRBD2, 6 bases. CDR3 size: 16 residues. CDR1 is MNHEY and CDR2 is SVGEGT in the germline V gene. Between the trimmed V and J ends, which lost 5 bases and 7 bases, there was a span of 18 bases. The CDR3 DNA reads TGTGCCAGCAGTGGAGAAGGAGGGGACTTAGCCAACGTCCTGACTTTC. Translating it yields CASSGEGGDLANVLTF.

The chain recombines TRBV6-1 with TRBJ2-4, with D maybe TRBD2 (6 bases). V was pared by 3 bases and J by 13 bases, with 7 bases between. Germline V CDR1 and CDR2: MNHNS, SASEGT. CDR3 size: 10 residues. The chain's CDR3 is CASSEGGQYF. The CDR3 nucleotides read TGTGCCAGCAGTGAGGGGGGACAGTACTTC.

This clone was picked up a small number of times. V is TRBV7-2 and J is TRBJ2-7; 8 positions match TRBD1. This CDR3 spans 16 amino acids. The V segment lost 2 bases and the J segment 0 bases; nucleotides outside the gene matches: 6. CDR1 SGHTA and CDR2 FQGNSA come from the germline V gene. The CDR3: CASSLRTGTGSYEQYF. The DNA of the CDR3 is TGTGCCAGCAGCTTAAGGACAGGGACAGGCTCCTACGAGCAGTACTTC.

The chain has TRBV3-1 (or the pseudogene TRBV3-2) and TRBJ1-1; 7 nucleotides line up with TRBD1. The V and J ends lost 6 bases and 4 bases, in that order; junction bases with no gene match: 5. Germline V gene data show CDR1 as LGHDT and CDR2 as YNNKEL (reference sequence). The CDR3 spans 13 residues. The CDR3 loop is CASSPDRATEAFF. DNA for the CDR3: TGTGCCAGCAGTCCTGACAGGGCCACTGAAGCTTTCTTT.

The V and J genes are TRBV7-2 and TRBJ2-2; no clear D gene. With 3 bases removed from V and 6 bases from J, the gap between germline ends came to 8 bases. This CDR3 has 13 residues. Germline assignment: CDR1 SGHTA and CDR2 FQGNSA. Here the CDR3 reads CASSLSRAGELFF. Written as DNA, the CDR3 is TGTGCCAGCAGCTTGTCCCGGGCCGGGGAGCTGTTTTTT.

This clone is a singleton in its sample. The chain links TRBV14 to TRBJ1-4; possibly TRBD1 for D (6 bases). This CDR3 is built from 14 residues. Germline V gene data show CDR1 as SGHDN and CDR2 as FVKESK. Trimming stripped 3 bases from V and 7 bases from J, with 12 bases between. The CDR3 DNA reads TGTGCCAGCAGCCATTGGACAGCAGGTGAAAAACTGTTTTTT. Translating it yields CASSHWTAGEKLFF.

V gene TRBV7-9 combines with J gene TRBJ1-2, with D uncertain. The germline gives CDR1 SEHNR, CDR2 FQNEAQ (reference sequence). The V end was cut by 0 bases, the J end by 4 bases, with 6 bases between. The CDR3 spans 13 residues. This CDR3 reads CASSLAGGYGYTF. CDR3 bases: TGTGCCAGCAGCTTAGCGGGAGGCTATGGCTACACCTTC.

This chain uses TRBV7-2 with TRBJ2-2; 8 nucleotides line up with TRBD1. CDR3 length equals 15 residues. V trimming: 3 bases; J trimming: 1 base; junction bases outside the gene matches: 1. Germline V gene lookup returns CDR1 SGHTA and CDR2 FQGNSA. CDR3 loop: CASSFGQGNTGELFF. CDR3 nucleotides: TGTGCCAGCAGCTTCGGACAGGGGAACACCGGGGAGCTGTTTTTT. Full variable domain (outside the CDR3, taken from reference TRBV7-2 and TRBJ2-2): GAGVSQSPSNKVTEKGKDVELRCDPISGHTALYWYRQSLGQGLEFLIYFQGNSAPDKSGLPSDRFSAERTGGSVSTLTIQRTQQEDSAVYLCASSFGQGNTGELFFGEGSRLTVL.

The V gene is TRBV9, the J gene TRBJ2-5; 11 nucleotides line up with TRBD2. The CDR3 runs 17 residues. After removal of 0 bases from V and 1 base from J, the junction contained 5 bases not matched to a gene. The germline CDR1 and CDR2 sequences are SGDLS and YYNGEE. DNA for the CDR3: TGTGCCAGCAGCGTAGAGGGGACTAGCGGTATCCAAGAGACCCAGTACTTC. Its protein is CASSVEGTSGIQETQYF.

The chain uses TRBV18 and TRBJ1-5; no reliable D call. V lost 3 bases and J 1 base, leaving 7 bases between the germline ends. The germline gives CDR1 KGHSH, CDR2 LQKENI. The CDR3 consists of 14 residues. The CDR3 sequence is CASSPTRSNQPQHF. The DNA of the CDR3 is TGTGCCAGCTCACCGACAAGGAGCAATCAGCCCCAGCATTTT.

The chain uses TRBV28 and TRBJ2-7; D is perhaps TRBD1 (5 bases). Germline V gene sequence: CDR1 MDHEN, CDR2 SYDVKM. Trimming cost V 6 bases and J 3 bases, with 9 bases left between them. CDR3 length: 12 amino acids. The CDR3 bases are TGTGCCAGCAGGCAGGGTATCTACGAGCAGTACTTC. It translates to CASRQGIYEQYF.

The CDR3 protein is CSASSGEETQYF. CDR3 sequence (DNA): TGCAGTGCTAGTTCAGGGGAGGAGACCCAGTACTTC. This chain uses TRBV20-1 with TRBJ2-5, with a tentative D call TRBD1 (6 bases). Germline CDR1 reads DFQATT; CDR2 reads SNEGSKA (reference sequence). V was trimmed by 3 bases and J by 5 bases, leaving 10 bases between them. The CDR3 length is 12 residues.

The V and J genes are TRBV11-2 and TRBJ1-1; 10 bases match TRBD1. After removal of 5 bases from V and 6 bases from J, the junction contained 6 bases not matched to a gene. The V gene's germline CDR1 is SGHAT and CDR2 FQNNGV. The CDR3 has 14 amino acids. DNA of the CDR3: TGTGCCAGCAGCCTCCGGGACAGGGGTTCTGAAGCTTTCTTT. As protein: CASSLRDRGSEAFF.

The chain combines TRBV6-2 or TRBV6-3 with TRBJ1-1; D gene ambiguous. Trimming removed 9 bases at V and 1 base at J, with 15 bases between. From germline, CDR1 is MNHEY and CDR2 SVGEGT. The CDR3 has 14 amino acids. The CDR3 here is CASSLVGKNTEAFF. The CDR3 DNA sequence: TGTGCCAGTAGCCTAGTGGGCAAGAACACTGAAGCTTTCTTT.

The chain has TRBV5-1 and TRBJ2-5; 10 positions agree with TRBD1. Trimming removed 4 bases from V and 2 bases from J; junction bases left unmatched: 5. The CDR3 is made up of 15 amino acids. Germline assignment: CDR1 SGHRS and CDR2 YFSETQ. The CDR3 spells CASSAGTGEQETQYF. As DNA, the CDR3 is TGCGCCAGCAGCGCCGGGACAGGGGAACAAGAGACCCAGTACTTC.

This sequence joins TRBV7-8 and TRBJ1-1; D is uncertain. CDR3 length: 13 residues. Trimming cost V 8 bases and J 4 bases, with 14 bases left between them. Germline CDR1 is SGHVS and CDR2 is FQNEAQ. CDR3 bases: TGTGCCAGCGGAGACGGTATGGCCACTGAAGCTTTCTTT. Encoded protein: CASGDGMATEAFF.

In this sample, this clone turned up once. V usage is TRBV6-2 or TRBV6-3 and J usage is TRBJ1-1; no firm D call. The germline V and J ends were trimmed by 0 bases and 10 bases, with 15 bases remaining between them. Germline CDR1 is MNHEY and CDR2 is SVGEGT. This CDR3 is built from 14 residues. In nucleotides, the CDR3 is TGTGCCAGCAGTTACTCGATGGGAGCTACGCCAGCTTTCTTT. Protein product: CASSYSMGATPAFF.

This clone occurred a few times. This sequence joins TRBV5-4 and TRBJ2-1, with D possibly matching TRBD1 (6 bases). The germline gives CDR1 SGHNT, CDR2 YYREEE (reference sequence). The CDR3 runs 14 residues. V lost 2 bases and J lost 3, with 9 bases in between. CDR3 region: CASSFTGSYNEQFF. The CDR3, as DNA: TGTGCCAGCAGCTTTACAGGGAGCTACAATGAGCAGTTCTTC.

The chain carries TRBV15 and TRBJ1-6; D call uncertain. Between the trimmed V and J ends, which lost 9 bases and 6 bases, there was a span of 15 bases. CDR1 is LNHNV and CDR2 is YYDKDF in the germline V gene (reference sequence). The CDR3 contains 14 residues. CDR3 bases: TGTGCCACTCAGCGGGATTCTGGTAATTCACCCCTCCACTTT. This encodes CATQRDSGNSPLHF.

This clone was seen just once. The CDR3 coding sequence is TGTGCCAGCAGCTCATCGGCAGGGGATCGGAATTCACCCCTCCACTTT. This translates into CASSSSAGDRNSPLHF. This rearrangement joins TRBV7-2 to TRBJ1-6, with a weak D call TRBD1 (6 bases). The CDR3 contains 16 residues. Germline V gene data show CDR1 as SGHTA and CDR2 as FQGNSA. Trimming removed 4 bases at V and 7 bases at J, with 17 bases between.

The rearrangement joins TRBV11-2 to TRBJ2-5, with TRBD2 matching 9 bases. Germline assignment: CDR1 SGHAT and CDR2 FQNNGV. This CDR3 is built from 15 residues. The V and J ends lost 5 bases and 5 bases, in that order; junction bases with no gene match: 9. The DNA of the CDR3 is TGTGCCAGCAGCCCCCGGGGAGCGGGGGGTGAGACCCAGTACTTC. Its protein product is CASSPRGAGGETQYF.

The chain uses TRBV5-1 and TRBJ2-7; 7 bases fit TRBD1. Trimming removed 2 bases from V and 1 base from J; junction bases left unmatched: 3. CDR1 is SGHRS, CDR2 YFSETQ, per germline. The CDR3 runs 14 residues. CDR3 loop: CASSFATGSYEQYF. DNA for the CDR3: TGCGCCAGCAGCTTCGCGACAGGGTCCTACGAGCAGTACTTC.

The chain links TRBV7-9 to TRBJ2-1; a weak D match, TRBD1 (6 bases). Looked up from germline, CDR1 is SEHNR and CDR2 is FQNEAQ (reference sequence). The CDR3 length is 15 residues. The ends were cut back, 3 bases at V and 2 bases at J, with 11 bases in the middle. The CDR3 region is CASSFWDTTYNEQFF. In DNA form, the CDR3 reads TGTGCCAGCAGCTTCTGGGACACCACCTACAATGAGCAGTTCTTC.

This chain links TRBV7-2 with TRBJ1-2, with 12 nucleotides matching TRBD1. CDR3 size: 15 residues. Trimming removed 4 bases from V and 7 bases from J; junction bases left unmatched: 7. The germline CDR1 and CDR2 sequences are SGHTA and FQGNSA. The CDR3 DNA sequence: TGTGCCAGCAGCTCACAACCGGGACAGGGGGCTGGCTACACCTTC. It codes for CASSSQPGQGAGYTF.

V usage is TRBV10-3 and J usage is TRBJ2-7; D unclear. Germline assignment: CDR1 ENHRY and CDR2 SYGVKD. Trimming took off 0 bases at V and 0 bases at J, with 6 bases between the two ends. This CDR3 is built from 14 residues. CDR3: CAISESASSYEQYF. In DNA, the CDR3 is TGTGCCATCAGTGAGTCGGCCAGCTCCTACGAGCAGTACTTC.

This clone was recorded once. The chain couples TRBV24-1 to TRBJ1-1, with D perhaps TRBD1 (6 bases). The CDR3 length is 13 residues. The germline gives CDR1 KGHDR, CDR2 SFDVKD. Trimming shortened V by 7 bases and J by 3 bases, and 11 bases separated the two germline ends. DNA for the CDR3: TGTGCCACCAGGGGGGCTTGGGACACTGAAGCTTTCTTT. It encodes CATRGAWDTEAFF.

This clone was recorded a few times. This chain links TRBV20-1 with TRBJ2-5; D is ambiguous. This CDR3 spans 11 amino acids. V was shortened by 3 bases and J by 4 bases, with 6 bases between the two germline ends. CDR1 is DFQATT, CDR2 SNEGSKA, per germline (reference sequence). This CDR3 reads CSASLLETQYF. CDR3 sequence (DNA): TGCAGTGCTAGTCTTTTAGAGACCCAGTACTTC.

The chain couples TRBV7-2 to TRBJ2-7; 9 nucleotides line up with TRBD2. This CDR3 comprises 15 residues. CDR1 SGHTA and CDR2 FQGNSA come from the germline V gene. Losses at the gene ends were 4 bases for V and 2 bases for J; bases not matched to a gene: 6. CDR3 DNA sequence: TGTGCCAGCAGCTCGTCTGCGGGGGGGCCCTACGAGCAGTACTTC. This encodes CASSSSAGGPYEQYF.

The gene calls are TRBV12-3 or TRBV12-4 and TRBJ2-7, with D possibly matching TRBD1 (6 bases). This CDR3 spans 13 amino acids. The germline V and J ends were trimmed by 6 bases and 0 bases, with 9 bases remaining between them. The DNA of the CDR3 is TGTGCCAGCAGCTGGGACAACTCCTACGAGCAGTACTTC. It specifies CASSWDNSYEQYF.

V is TRBV6-5 and J is TRBJ1-1; D gene ambiguous. The germline V gene has CDR1 MNHEY and CDR2 SVGAGI. CDR3 length: 14 amino acids. Trimming cost V 7 bases and J 0 bases, with 12 bases left between them. The CDR3 reads CASKEWWMNTEAFF. CDR3 in DNA: TGTGCCAGCAAGGAGTGGTGGATGAACACTGAAGCTTTCTTT.

The rearrangement links TRBV5-1 to TRBJ1-1; 8 nucleotides agree with TRBD1. The germline gives CDR1 SGHRS, CDR2 YFSETQ. With 4 bases clipped from V and 4 bases from J, the junction kept 6 bases outside the gene matches. There are 14 residues in the CDR3. CDR3 protein: CASSISTGGTEAFF. The CDR3 DNA follows: TGCGCCAGCAGCATCTCAACAGGGGGCACTGAAGCTTTCTTT.

The gene calls are TRBV6-5 and TRBJ2-6; D ambiguous. This CDR3 spans 15 amino acids. Between the trimmed V and J ends, which lost 5 bases and 2 bases, there was a span of 10 bases. Germline assignment: CDR1 MNHEY and CDR2 SVGAGI. CDR3 protein: CASSIHSAGANVLTF. The CDR3 DNA reads as TGTGCCAGCAGTATTCATTCGGCTGGGGCCAACGTCCTGACTTTC.